Below, one T cell receptor beta chain is given with its context. The sample belongs to a study of blood T cell repertoires in COVID-19. Study as a whole: From the United States, Italy and Spain came samples of acute and convalescent COVID-19. Sample material is recorded as cDNA or gDNA derived from T cells, B-cell-depleted T cells, or PBMCs.

Per the study methods: For nucleated cells, counts were estimated from reference gene primer amplification. Here immunoSEQ multiplex PCR was the method, and the copy in TCRdb shows in-frame clones only, minus some. The V and J calls and clone size are taken from that table; D and trimming were inferred from the DNA. The data hold roughly 53,000 clones, with about 76% observed a single time. Sequencing was done on a sample of peripheral blood. This TCR derives from a man over 45 with active or convalescent COVID-19.

As DNA, the CDR3 is TGCAGCGTTAGGGCTAGCGGGAGAGGGGGGACCCAGTACTTC. Its translation: CSVRASGRGGTQYF. The chain carries TRBV29-1 and TRBJ2-5, with TRBD2 matching over 10 bases. The CDR3 extends over 14 amino acids. V shed 5 bases and J 7 bases; nucleotides not matched to a gene: 10. CDR1 is SQVTM, CDR2 ANQGSEA, per germline.